This is a list of T cell receptor beta chains from one sample in a study of human CD8 memory T cell subsets. TCRdb re-called the 5' RACE reads and gives one entry per CDR3 protein, without DNA. Its listing shows more than 2,500 distinct CDR3 sequences. The sequencing input was CD8+ T cells from PBMCs. Receptor source: a human donor in good health. Both conserved end residues are part of each CDR3. Clone size is not always given. Where it is, it says once, few, many or a class for expanded clones.

TRBJ2-7	TRBV27	NA	CASSLRSGREEQYF
TRBJ1-1	TRBV7-8	medium-sized	CASSLPTGGMNTEAFF
TRBJ2-2	TRBV12-3/TRBV12-4	NA	CASSLGGLTGELFF
TRBJ2-3	TRBV4-3	medium-sized	CASSQSYPPVSDTQYF
TRBJ2-5	TRBV28	NA	CASSLVVSGSSVETQYF
TRBJ2-7	TRBV5-6	NA	CASSQGGDTGFYEQYF
TRBJ2-7	TRBV5-4	medium-sized	CASSFDRGRNEQYF
TRBJ1-5	TRBV4-3	NA	CASSQWRAQPQHF
TRBJ2-2	TRBV9	medium-sized	CASTGPRDRGELFF
TRBJ2-7	TRBV7-9	NA	CASNLPISGGEQYF
TRBJ2-2	TRBV6-5	medium-sized	CASIPGTGDYTGELFF
TRBJ2-1	TRBV20-1	NA	CSARSRAVLTTNEQFF
TRBJ2-2	TRBV28	NA	CASRPRDRPGELFF
TRBJ1-2	TRBV4-3	NA	CASSQDSGWTTGYTF
TRBJ1-2	TRBV13	medium-sized	CASSLGQGGNYGYTF
TRBJ2-1	TRBV2	medium-sized	CATQLAGDSYNEQFF
TRBJ2-3	TRBV19	medium-sized	CASSISASVTDTQYF
TRBJ1-1	TRBV29-1	NA	CSGRWMNTEAFF
TRBJ2-1	TRBV13	NA	CASSQIPGRHSYNEQFF
TRBJ1-1	TRBV20-1	medium-sized	CSADHLTKGTEAFF